The clone carrying this TCR beta chain was seen a few times. The germline V and J ends were trimmed by 7 bases and 3 bases, with 10 bases remaining between them. This CDR3 has 13 amino acids. Germline V gives CDR1 SQVTM, CDR2 ANQGSEA. The data originate from a study of tumor-infiltrating lymphocytes in primary liver carcinoma. Making TCR beta cDNA involved approximately 0.5 ug total RNA and a constant-region primer. Three nested multiplex PCR rounds, a slightly modified ARM-PCR method, built the TCR beta libraries. For 10 cycles apiece, the opening two PCR rounds ran with TRBV1-TRBV30 forward primers and a C-beta reverse primer. TCRdb processed the multiplex PCR reads anew with MiXCR; each CDR3 protein has one entry. Of some 190,000 distinct CDR3 sequences listed, roughly three fifths were seen once; the top ten hold 65% to 80%. The blood RNA (from unsorted whole blood) was obtained, and germline DNA was also extracted. Prior to the surgical procedure, around 4 milliliters of peripheral blood were collected.

The receptor was derived from a man aged 35-49 years with primary liver carcinoma and hepatitis B virus infection. V and J are TRBV29-1 and TRBJ1-6; D not certain. The sequenced sample consisted of peripheral blood. DNA of the CDR3: TGCAGCGCCCGGACGGACTATAATTCACCCCTCCACTTT. Protein product: CSARTDYNSPLHF. The complete variable domain, with remaining parts taken from reference TRBV29-1 and TRBJ1-6, reads SAVISQKPSRDICQRGTSLTIQCQVDSQVTMMFWYRQQPGQSLTLIATANQGSEATYESGFVIDKFPISRPNLTFSTLTVSNMSPEDSSIYLCSARTDYNSPLHFGNGTRLTVT.